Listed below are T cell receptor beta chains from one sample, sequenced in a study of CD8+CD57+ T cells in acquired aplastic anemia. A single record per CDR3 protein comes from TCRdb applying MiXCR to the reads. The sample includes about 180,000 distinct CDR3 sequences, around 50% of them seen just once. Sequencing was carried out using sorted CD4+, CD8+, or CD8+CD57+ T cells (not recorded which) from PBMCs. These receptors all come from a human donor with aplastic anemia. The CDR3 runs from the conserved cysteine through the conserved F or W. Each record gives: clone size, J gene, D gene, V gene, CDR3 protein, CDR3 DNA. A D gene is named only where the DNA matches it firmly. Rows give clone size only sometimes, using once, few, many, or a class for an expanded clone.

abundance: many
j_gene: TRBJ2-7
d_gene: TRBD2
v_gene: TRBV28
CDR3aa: CASSSGGSSYEQYF
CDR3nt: TGTGCCAGCAGTTCCGGGGGGAGCTCCTACGAGCAGTACTTC

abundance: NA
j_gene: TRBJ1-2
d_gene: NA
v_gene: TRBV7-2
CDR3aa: CASSLVRGFYGYTF
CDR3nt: TGTGCCAGCAGCTTAGTAAGGGGGTTCTATGGCTACACCTTC

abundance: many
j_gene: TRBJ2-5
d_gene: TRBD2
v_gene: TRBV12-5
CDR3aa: CASGLRVAGIRETQYF
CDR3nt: TGTGCTAGTGGTTTGCGAGTAGCGGGGATTCGAGAGACCCAGTACTTC

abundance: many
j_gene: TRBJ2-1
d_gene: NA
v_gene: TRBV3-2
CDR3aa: CASSQVLQGEQFF
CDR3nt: TGTGCCAGCAGCCAAGTACTACAGGGAGAGCAGTTCTTC

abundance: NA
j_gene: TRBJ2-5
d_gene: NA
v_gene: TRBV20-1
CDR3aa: CSAKRPGQETQYF
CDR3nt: TGCAGTGCGAAAAGACCGGGGCAAGAGACCCAGTACTTC

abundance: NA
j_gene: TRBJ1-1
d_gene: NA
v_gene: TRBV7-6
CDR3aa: CASSAGGDTDAFF
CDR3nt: TGTGCCAGCAGCGCTGGCGGGGACACTGACGCTTTCTTT

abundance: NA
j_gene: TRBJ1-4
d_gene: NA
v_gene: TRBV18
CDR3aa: CASSPVTTTNEKLFF
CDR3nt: TGTGCCAGCTCACCGGTGACAACGACTAATGAAAAACTGTTTTTT

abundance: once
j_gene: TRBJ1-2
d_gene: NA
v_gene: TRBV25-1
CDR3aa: CASVVGGPYGYTF
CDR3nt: TGTGCCAGCGTAGTGGGGGGGCCGTACGGCTACACCTTC

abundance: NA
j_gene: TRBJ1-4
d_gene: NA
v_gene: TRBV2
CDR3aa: CASRGESANEKLFF
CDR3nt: TGTGCCAGCAGGGGGGAGTCGGCTAATGAAAAACTGTTTTTT

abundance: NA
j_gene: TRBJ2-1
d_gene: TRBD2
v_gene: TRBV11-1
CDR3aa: CASSLVATSGGRRAYNEQFF
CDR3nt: TGTGCCAGCAGCTTAGTGGCGACTAGCGGGGGGAGGCGTGCATACAATGAGCAGTTCTTC

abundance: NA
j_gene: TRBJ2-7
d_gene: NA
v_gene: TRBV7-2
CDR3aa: CASSLKSSYEQYF
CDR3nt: TGTGCCAGCAGCTTGAAAAGCTCCTACGAGCAGTACTTC

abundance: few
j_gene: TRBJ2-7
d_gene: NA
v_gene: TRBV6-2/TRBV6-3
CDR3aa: CASSYWGVGPPTGEQYF
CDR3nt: TGTGCCAGCAGTTACTGGGGGGTTGGGCCCCCAACGGGGGAGCAGTACTTC

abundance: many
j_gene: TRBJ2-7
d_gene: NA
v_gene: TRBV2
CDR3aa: CASRGFGRYEQYF
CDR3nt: TGTGCCAGCAGGGGTTTCGGAAGGTACGAGCAGTACTTC

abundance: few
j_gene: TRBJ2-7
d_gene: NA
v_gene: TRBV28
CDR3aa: CASSLLAWGGSEQYF
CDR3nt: TGTGCCAGCAGTTTATTAGCCTGGGGAGGTTCCGAGCAGTACTTC

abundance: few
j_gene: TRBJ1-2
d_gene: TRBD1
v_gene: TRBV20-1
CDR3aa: CSAGGRGNYGYTF
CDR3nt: TGCAGTGCAGGGGGCAGGGGGAACTATGGCTACACCTTC

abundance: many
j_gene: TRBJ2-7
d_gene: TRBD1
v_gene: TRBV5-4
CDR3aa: CASSLLTGDSYEQYF
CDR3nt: TGTGCCAGCAGCTTGTTAACAGGGGACTCCTACGAGCAGTACTTC

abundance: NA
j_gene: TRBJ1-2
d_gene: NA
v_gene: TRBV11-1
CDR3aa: CASSLVKAAHYGYTF
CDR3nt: TGTGCCAGCAGCTTAGTAAAGGCAGCCCACTATGGCTACACCTTC

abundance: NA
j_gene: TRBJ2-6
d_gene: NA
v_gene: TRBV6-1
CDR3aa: CASMVPGLRGANVLTF
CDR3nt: TGTGCCAGCATGGTTCCGGGGTTAAGAGGGGCCAACGTCCTGACTTTC

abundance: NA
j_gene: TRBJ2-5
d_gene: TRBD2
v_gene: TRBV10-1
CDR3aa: CASSEGLAGGPGTQYF
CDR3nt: TGCGCCAGCAGTGAGGGGCTAGCGGGGGGCCCGGGGACCCAGTACTTC

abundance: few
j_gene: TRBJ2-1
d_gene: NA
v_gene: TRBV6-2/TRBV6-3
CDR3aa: CASSYSSAMPYNEQFF
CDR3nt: TGTGCCAGCAGTTACTCCAGTGCCATGCCCTACAATGAGCAGTTCTTC

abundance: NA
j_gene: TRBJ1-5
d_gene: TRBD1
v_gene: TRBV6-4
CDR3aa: CATSPTGDNQPQHF
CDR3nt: TGTGCCACTAGTCCCACAGGGGACAATCAGCCCCAGCATTTT

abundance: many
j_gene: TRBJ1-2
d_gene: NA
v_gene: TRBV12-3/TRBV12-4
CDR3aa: CASSLVGTGVNYGYTF
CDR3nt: TGTGCCAGCAGTTTAGTCGGGACCGGAGTTAACTATGGCTACACCTTC

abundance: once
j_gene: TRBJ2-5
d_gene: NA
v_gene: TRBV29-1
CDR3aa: CSVEAGAETQYF
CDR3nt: TGCAGCGTTGAAGCGGGAGCAGAGACCCAGTACTTC

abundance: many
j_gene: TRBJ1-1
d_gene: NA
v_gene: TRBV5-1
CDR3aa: CASRSRAGGQVAFF
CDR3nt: TGCGCCAGCAGATCGAGGGCGGGAGGGCAAGTGGCTTTCTTT

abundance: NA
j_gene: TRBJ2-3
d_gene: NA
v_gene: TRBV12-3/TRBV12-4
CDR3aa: CASSLAESDTQYF
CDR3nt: TGTGCCAGCAGTTTAGCGGAGTCAGATACGCAGTATTTT

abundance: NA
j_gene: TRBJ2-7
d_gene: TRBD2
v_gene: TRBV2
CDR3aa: CASSPGLAVTYEQYF
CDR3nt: TGTGCCAGCAGCCCTGGACTAGCGGTAACCTACGAGCAGTACTTC

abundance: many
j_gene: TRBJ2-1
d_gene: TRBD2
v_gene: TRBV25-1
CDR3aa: CASSPDRSGADNEQFF
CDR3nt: TGTGCCAGCAGTCCCGATCGTAGCGGGGCTGACAATGAGCAGTTCTTC

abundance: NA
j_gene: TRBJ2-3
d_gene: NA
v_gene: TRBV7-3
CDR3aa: CASSPTTNKTTDTQYF
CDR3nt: TGTGCCAGCAGCCCGACTACCAACAAAACAACAGATACGCAGTATTTT